This TCR beta chain is drawn from a study of T cell repertoires in cytomegalovirus infection. Study details: Public TCR beta signatures were indicative of both CMV infection and a matching HLA type.

TCRdb analysed the reads with MiXCR anew, one entry per CDR3 protein. The sample yields fewer than 250,000 distinct CDR3 sequences, 9% to 15% seen once. Study results and caveats: Public TCR beta family frequency separated CMV-and-HLA carriers, including in an independent cohort. The ex vivo response showed dominance by HLA-C-restricted CMV-specific TCR beta clonotypes.

Comments on this clonotype: Its target is not known.

Sequenced material: PBMCs. The TCR originated in a human donor in good health (CMV status not recorded). Some clones in this sample may be carry-over from other donors' samples.

The CDR3: CASSQTATAGDSTDTQYF. The CDR3 DNA reads as TGCGCCAGCAGCCAGACCGCCACAGCGGGGGACTCCACAGATACGCAGTATTTT. The gene calls are TRBV4-1 and TRBJ2-3; 8 positions match TRBD2. Germline values: CDR1 MGHRA, CDR2 YSYEKL. This CDR3 is 18 amino acids long. Unmatched junction bases numbered 13, after V lost 3 bases and J lost 2 bases.